The clone carrying this T cell receptor (beta chain) was counted a few times. Its antigen is not known. The Oncomine TCR Beta short-read assay was applied to DNA of cultured CD4+ T cells. TCRdb re-analysed the PCR reads in MiXCR, keeping a single row per CDR3 protein. Here the sample spans over 8,500 distinct CDR3 sequences, around 59% being singletons. Indicated treatment: roughly ten-day PBMC culture with coronavirus spike peptide pools or control peptides (ViraFEST assay). After being plated at over 1.5 million per well, PBMCs were cultured with about 10 IU/ml IL-2 and roughly 10 ug/ml peptide pools. The CDR3 is 13 residues long. Trimming stripped 5 bases from V and 1 base from J, with 9 bases between. Germline values: CDR1 DFQATT, CDR2 SNEGSKA (reference sequence). These data are taken from a study of vaccination and CD4 T cells after COVID-19. Study-level information: Control cultures were supplied with a CEFX pool, an HIV-1 Nef pool, or no peptide at all. Whole-study findings and limits: Convalescent patients were relatively few, and early post-infection timepoints were missing.

Sequenced: CD4+ T cells from blood, cultured in vitro. This receptor was taken from a human donor who had recovered from COVID-19. The rearrangement uses TRBV20-1 and TRBJ1-5, with TRBD1 as a possible D gene (5 bases). The CDR3 DNA reads as TGCAGTGCTTCCCGGGACAGCAATCAGCCCCAGCATTTT. Its translation: CSASRDSNQPQHF.